This T cell receptor beta chain is drawn from a study of Graves' ophthalmopathy and Graves' hyperthyroidism. For the study at large: Peripheral blood was gathered at first diagnosis, ahead of any treatment whatsoever. Study-wide findings and caveats: Between ophthalmopathy and stable hyperthyroidism, a 13-signature model drew a separation with approximately 87% sensitivity and roughly 80% specificity.

Patients newly diagnosed with hyperthyroidism, under 2 months' duration, were aged 18 to 65, the study reports. The diagnosis was founded upon clinical symptoms, serum thyroxine, TRAb, thyroid ultrasound and orbital computed tomography. This CDR3 is built from 14 residues. Deletions cut 1 base from V and 4 bases from J, with 9 bases between. Germline V lookup: CDR1 SGHRS, CDR2 YFSETQ. RNA transcripts served as template for amplifying TCR beta CDR3 sequences. The library came from an HTBI-primed first-round RT-PCR and a second-round multiplex PCR. MiXCR, applied by TCRdb to the multiplex PCR reads, yields one record per CDR3 protein. In the table there are about 620,000 distinct CDR3 sequences, around a fifth of which are singletons. Of note for this clonotype: Its antigen is still unknown. Possible read error: a much larger clone is one base away. Since the CDR3 does not end with the conserved phenylalanine or tryptophan, this likely comes from a read error.

This rearrangement joins TRBV5-1 to TRBJ1-5, with TRBD1 as a possible D gene (5 bases). This TCR derives from a woman aged 18-35 years with stable Graves' hyperthyroidism. Some clones in this sample may be carry-over from other donors' samples. The sample comprised peripheral blood. CDR3 loop: CASSLSWGNQPQHV. The CDR3 coding sequence is TGCGCCAGCAGCTTGTCTTGGGGGAATCAGCCCCAGCATGTT.